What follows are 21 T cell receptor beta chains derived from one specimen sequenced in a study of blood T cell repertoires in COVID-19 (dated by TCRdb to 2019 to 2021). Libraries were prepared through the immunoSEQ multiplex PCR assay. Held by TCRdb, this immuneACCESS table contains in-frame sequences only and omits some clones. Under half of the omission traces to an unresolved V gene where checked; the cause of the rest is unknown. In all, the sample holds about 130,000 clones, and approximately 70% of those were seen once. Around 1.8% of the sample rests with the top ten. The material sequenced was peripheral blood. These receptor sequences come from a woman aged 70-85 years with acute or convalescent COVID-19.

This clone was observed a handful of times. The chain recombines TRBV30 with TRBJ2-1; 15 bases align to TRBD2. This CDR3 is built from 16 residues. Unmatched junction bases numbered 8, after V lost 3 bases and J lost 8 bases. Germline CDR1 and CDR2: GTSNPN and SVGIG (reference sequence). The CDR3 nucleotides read TGTGCCTGGAGACCAAGGACTAGCGGGAGGGCCGATGAGCAGTTCTTC. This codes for CAWRPRTSGRADEQFF.

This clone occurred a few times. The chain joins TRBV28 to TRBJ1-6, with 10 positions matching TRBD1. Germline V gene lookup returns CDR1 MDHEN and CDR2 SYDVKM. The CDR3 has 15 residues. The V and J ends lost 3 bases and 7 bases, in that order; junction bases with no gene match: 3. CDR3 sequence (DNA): TGTGCCAGCAGTTTCCGACAGGGGGCAAATTCACCCCTCCACTTT. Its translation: CASSFRQGANSPLHF.

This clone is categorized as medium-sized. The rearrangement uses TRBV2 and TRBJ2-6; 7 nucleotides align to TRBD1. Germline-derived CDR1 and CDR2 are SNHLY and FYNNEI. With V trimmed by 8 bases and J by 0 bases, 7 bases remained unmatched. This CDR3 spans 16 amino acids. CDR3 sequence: CASSNGQDSGANVLTF. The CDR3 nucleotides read TGTGCCAGCTCCAACGGACAGGACTCTGGGGCCAACGTCCTGACTTTC.

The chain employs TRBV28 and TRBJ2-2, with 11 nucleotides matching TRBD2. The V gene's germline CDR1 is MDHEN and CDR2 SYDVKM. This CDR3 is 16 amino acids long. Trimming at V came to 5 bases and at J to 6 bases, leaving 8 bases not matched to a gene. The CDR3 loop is CASSRFTSGRPGELFF. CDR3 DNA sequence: TGTGCCAGCAGTCGTTTTACTAGCGGGAGACCCGGGGAGCTGTTTTTT.

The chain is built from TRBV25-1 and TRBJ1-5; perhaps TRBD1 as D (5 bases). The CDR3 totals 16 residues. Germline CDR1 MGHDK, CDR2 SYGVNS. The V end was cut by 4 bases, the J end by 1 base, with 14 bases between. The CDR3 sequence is CASSAEGDGSNQPQHF. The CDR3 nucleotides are TGTGCCAGCAGTGCCGAAGGGGATGGGAGCAATCAGCCCCAGCATTTT.

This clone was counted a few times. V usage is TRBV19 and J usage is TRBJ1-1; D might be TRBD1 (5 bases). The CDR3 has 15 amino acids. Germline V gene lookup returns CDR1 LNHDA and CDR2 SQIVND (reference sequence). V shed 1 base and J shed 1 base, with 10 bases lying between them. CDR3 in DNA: TGTGCCAGTAGTATAGGGTGGCAGGGGAACACTGAAGCTTTCTTT. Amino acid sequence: CASSIGWQGNTEAFF. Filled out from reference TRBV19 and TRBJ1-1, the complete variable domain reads DGGITQSPKYLFRKEGQNVTLSCEQNLNHDAMYWYRQDPGQGLRLIYYSQIVNDFQKGDIAEGYSVSREKKESFPLTVTSAQKNPTAFYLCASSIGWQGNTEAFFGQGTRLTVV.

This chain's CDR3 is CASTNLGGFGEQYF. CDR3 DNA sequence: TGCGCCAGCACTAATCTAGGGGGCTTTGGGGAGCAGTACTTC. The chain is built from TRBV10-2 and TRBJ2-7, with 7 bases identical to TRBD1. V dropped 7 bases and J dropped 7; count of bases not matched to a gene: 13. CDR1 WSHSY and CDR2 SAAADI come from the germline V gene. The CDR3 length is 14 residues.

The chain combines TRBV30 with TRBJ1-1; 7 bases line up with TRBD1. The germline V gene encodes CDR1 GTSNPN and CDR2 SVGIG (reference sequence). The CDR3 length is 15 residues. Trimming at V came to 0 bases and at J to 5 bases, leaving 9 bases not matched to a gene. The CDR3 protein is CAWSVGGGGWTEAFF. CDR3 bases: TGTGCCTGGAGTGTTGGAGGGGGCGGTTGGACTGAAGCTTTCTTT. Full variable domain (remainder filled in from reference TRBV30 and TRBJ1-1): SQTIHQWPATLVQPVGSPLSLECTVEGTSNPNLYWYRQAAGRGLQLLFYSVGIGQISSEVPQNLSASRPQDRQFILSSKKLLLSDSGFYLCAWSVGGGGWTEAFFGQGTRLTVV.

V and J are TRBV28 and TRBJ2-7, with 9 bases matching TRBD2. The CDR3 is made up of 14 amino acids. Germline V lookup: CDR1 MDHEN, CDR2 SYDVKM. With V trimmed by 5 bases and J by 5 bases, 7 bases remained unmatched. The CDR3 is CASSIGGRADEQYF. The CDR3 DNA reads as TGTGCCAGCAGTATAGGCGGGAGGGCCGACGAGCAGTACTTC.

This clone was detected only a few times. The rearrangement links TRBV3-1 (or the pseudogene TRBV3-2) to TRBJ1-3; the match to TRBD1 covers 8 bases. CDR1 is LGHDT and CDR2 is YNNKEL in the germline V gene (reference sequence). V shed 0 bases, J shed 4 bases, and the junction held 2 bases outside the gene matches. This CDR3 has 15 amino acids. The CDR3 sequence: CASSQDRDRGNTIYF. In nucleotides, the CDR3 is TGTGCCAGCAGCCAAGACCGGGACAGGGGAAACACCATATATTTT.

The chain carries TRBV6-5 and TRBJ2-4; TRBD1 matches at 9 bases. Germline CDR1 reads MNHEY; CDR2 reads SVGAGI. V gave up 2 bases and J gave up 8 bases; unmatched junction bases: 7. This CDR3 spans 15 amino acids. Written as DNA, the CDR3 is TGTGCCAGCAGTTACCGGACAGGGGCCACAGACATTCAGTACTTC. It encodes CASSYRTGATDIQYF.

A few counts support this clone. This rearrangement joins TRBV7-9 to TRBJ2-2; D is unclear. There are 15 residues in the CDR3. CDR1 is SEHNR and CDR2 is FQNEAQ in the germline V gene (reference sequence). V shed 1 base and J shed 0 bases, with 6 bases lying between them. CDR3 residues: CASSLGLANTGELFF. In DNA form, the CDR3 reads TGTGCCAGCAGCTTAGGGTTAGCGAACACCGGGGAGCTGTTTTTT.

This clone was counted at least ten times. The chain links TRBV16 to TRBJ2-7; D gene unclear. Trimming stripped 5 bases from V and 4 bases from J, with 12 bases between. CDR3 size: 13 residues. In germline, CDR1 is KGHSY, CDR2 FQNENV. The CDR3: CASSVHHTYEQYF. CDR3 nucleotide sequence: TGTGCCAGCAGCGTTCATCACACGTACGAGCAGTACTTC.

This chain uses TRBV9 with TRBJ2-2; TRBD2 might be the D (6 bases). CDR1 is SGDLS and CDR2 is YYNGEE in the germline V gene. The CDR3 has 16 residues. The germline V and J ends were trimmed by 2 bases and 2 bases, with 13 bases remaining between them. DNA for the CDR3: TGTGCCAGCAGCGTTCGAGGGACTTCAAACACCGGGGAGCTGTTTTTT. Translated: CASSVRGTSNTGELFF.

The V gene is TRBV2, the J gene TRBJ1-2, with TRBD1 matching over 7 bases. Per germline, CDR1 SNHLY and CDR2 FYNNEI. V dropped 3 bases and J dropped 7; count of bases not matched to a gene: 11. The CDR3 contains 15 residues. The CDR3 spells CASSEITRGRGGYTF. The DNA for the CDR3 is TGTGCCAGCAGTGAGATTACAAGGGGGCGAGGTGGCTACACCTTC.

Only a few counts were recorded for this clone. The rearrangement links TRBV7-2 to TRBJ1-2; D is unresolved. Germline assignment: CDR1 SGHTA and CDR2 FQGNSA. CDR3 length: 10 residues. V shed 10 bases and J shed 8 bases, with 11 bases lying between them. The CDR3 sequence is CATGSRGYTF. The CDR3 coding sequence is TGTGCCACAGGTTCGAGAGGCTACACCTTC.

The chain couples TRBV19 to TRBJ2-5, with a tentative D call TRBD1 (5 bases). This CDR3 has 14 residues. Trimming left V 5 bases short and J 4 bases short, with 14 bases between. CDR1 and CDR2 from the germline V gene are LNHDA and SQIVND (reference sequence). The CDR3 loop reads CASSSNRYPETQYF. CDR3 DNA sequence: TGTGCCAGTAGTTCTAACAGGTATCCAGAGACCCAGTACTTC. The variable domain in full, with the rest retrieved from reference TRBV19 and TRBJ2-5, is DGGITQSPKYLFRKEGQNVTLSCEQNLNHDAMYWYRQDPGQGLRLIYYSQIVNDFQKGDIAEGYSVSREKKESFPLTVTSAQKNPTAFYLCASSSNRYPETQYFGPGTRLLVL.

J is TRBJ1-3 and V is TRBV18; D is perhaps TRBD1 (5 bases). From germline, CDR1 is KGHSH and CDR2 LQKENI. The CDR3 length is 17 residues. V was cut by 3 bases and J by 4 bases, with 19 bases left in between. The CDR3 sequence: CASSPRSGAREGNTIYF. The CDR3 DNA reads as TGTGCCAGCTCACCGAGGTCTGGGGCGCGGGAAGGAAACACCATATATTTT.

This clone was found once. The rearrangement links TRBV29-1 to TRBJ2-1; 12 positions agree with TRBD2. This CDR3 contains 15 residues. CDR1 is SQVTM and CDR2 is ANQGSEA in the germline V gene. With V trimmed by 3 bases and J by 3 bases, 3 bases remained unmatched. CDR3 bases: TGCAGCGTTGACCGGACTAGCGGGGTCTACAATGAGCAGTTCTTC. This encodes CSVDRTSGVYNEQFF.

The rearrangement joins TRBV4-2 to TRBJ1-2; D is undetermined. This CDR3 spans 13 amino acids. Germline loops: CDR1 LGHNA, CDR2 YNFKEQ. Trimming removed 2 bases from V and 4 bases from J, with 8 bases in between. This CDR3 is CASSQRPGYGYTF. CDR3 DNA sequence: TGTGCCAGCAGCCAAAGGCCGGGCTATGGCTACACCTTC.

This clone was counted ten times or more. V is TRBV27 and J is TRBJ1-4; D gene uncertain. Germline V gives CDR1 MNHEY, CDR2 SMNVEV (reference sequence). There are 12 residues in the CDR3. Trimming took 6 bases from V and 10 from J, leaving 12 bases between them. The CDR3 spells CASRSISRKLFF. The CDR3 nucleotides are TGTGCCAGCAGGTCCATAAGTAGAAAACTGTTTTTT.